This T cell receptor (beta chain) was sequenced in a study of early T cells in non-severe SARS-CoV-2 infection (dated by TCRdb to about 2021). Regarding the research as a whole: TCR sequencing used bulk RNA from unsorted whole blood, so alpha and beta chains could not be paired. Paper-wide results and their limitations: VDJdb matching was skewed toward anti-spike CD8 responses and likely underestimated virus-specific expansions, missing private and CD4 specificities.

There are 13 amino acids in the CDR3, from cysteine to phenylalanine inclusive. Only the CDR3 region is kept as DNA, spanning 39 bases read in frame from base 1. The germline ends are 10 bases apart after V is trimmed by 1 base and J by 5 bases. CDR1 and CDR2, looked up from the germline V gene (reference sequence), are GTSNPN and SVGIG. This clonotype was counted between two and nine times. This clone's antigen is unknown. No base qualities exist here, and no much larger clone lies one base off it. This was a case-control study nested in a cohort of healthcare workers in London, UK, who had nasopharyngeal swab PCR tests and blood samples taken every week. Healthcare workers were enrolled in the week of the UK lockdown, from 23 to 31 March 2020, and were followed every week for up to about 16 weeks. Libraries were prepared through 5' RACE. Reads for this sample came from a NextSeq 500. In the TCR library protocol, unique molecular identifiers were attached to individual cDNA molecules to correct for PCR bias and sequencing error. Both TCR alpha and beta chains were sequenced, and tight co-correlation was observed between alpha and beta sequence abundances in each sample. As for the original processing: Decombinator V4 was used to annotate the V gene, J gene and CDR3 of the TCR sequences. TCRs were defined as expanded if a significant change between any two time points was detected under a Poisson model with p below 0.0001. TCR abundances were normalised to the total number of TCRs sequenced per sample and expressed as counts per million. MAIT TCRs were defined by TRAV1-2 paired with TRAJ12, TRAJ20 or TRAJ33, and iNKT TCRs by TRAV10 paired with TRAJ18. VDJdb, accessed 1 November 2021, was searched for CMV, EBV and SARS-CoV-2 annotated TCRs, with TCRs annotated for multiple antigens excluded. TCRdb ran its own pipeline on the public reads, namely fastp trimming at Q25 and MiXCR clone calling, and kept in-frame beta chains. Identical CDR3 protein sequences are pooled into one entry, listed with their most common genes and DNA. The V and J calls shown here were made by TCRdb, not taken from the authors' results. The sample table records around 70,000 distinct CDR3 sequences; 9% to 15% of these occur just once. The ten largest clones capture 3.5% to 4.5% of the sample.

Specimen: whole blood. The chain is encoded by TRBV30 joined to TRBJ2-3; the D gene assignment is ambiguous. This sequence originates from an adult who was a healthcare worker with PCR-confirmed SARS-CoV-2 infection or an uninfected control (not recorded which). Here is the DNA: TGTGCCTGGAGTGGCTCCGGCGGAGATACGCAGTATTTT. It translates to CAWSGSGGDTQYF.